This T cell receptor beta chain originates from a study of beta chain features in type 1 diabetes. Study outcomes and limitations: TCRB repertoires of naive, central memory and Treg cells appeared more similar among patients than among healthy donors. VDJ junctions from type 1 diabetes patients carried fewer insertions and larger deletions. PCR, the amplification step, might favor shorter templates, equally in patients and controls.

What was sequenced were expressed TCRB transcripts, since all of the isolated RNA had been reverse transcribed. Measured with immunoSEQ multiplex PCR; TCRdb has only the in-frame clones, and not every one. Among about 210,000 clones listed, about 11% were seen once. Remarks on this clone: Its antigen remains unknown.

The length of the CDR3 is 15 residues. After removal of 5 bases from V and 4 bases from J, the junction contained 4 bases not matched to a gene. Germline V gene sequence: CDR1 SGHTA, CDR2 FQGNSA. V usage is TRBV7-2 and J usage is TRBJ2-1, with TRBD2 identical over 11 bases. The receptor comes from a man aged 18-30 years in good health. Material: central memory CD4+ T cells from blood. CDR3 in amino acids: CASSLSGRGYNEQFF. The CDR3 DNA sequence: TGTGCCAGCAGCCTTAGCGGGAGGGGTTACAATGAGCAGTTCTTC. Together with reference TRBV7-2 and TRBJ2-1, the CDR3 gives the full variable domain: GAGVSQSPSNKVTEKGKDVELRCDPISGHTALYWYRQSLGQGLEFLIYFQGNSAPDKSGLPSDRFSAERTGGSVSTLTIQRTQQEDSAVYLCASSLSGRGYNEQFFGPGTRLTVL.